The 30 T cell receptor beta chains below come from one sample, sequenced in a study of pediatric ulcerative colitis. Assay: immunoSEQ multiplex PCR; the TCRdb copy retains only in-frame clones and omits some. Of 10,000 or so clones in the sample, about 87% are singletons; the top ten hold 5.5% to 7.5%. Source material: blood. Receptors were obtained from a girl between 10 and 17 years old with moderate ulcerative colitis.

The rearrangement uses TRBV2 and TRBJ2-2; 11 bases line up with TRBD2. With 6 bases clipped from V and 4 bases from J, the junction kept 4 bases outside the gene matches. Per the germline V gene, CDR1 is SNHLY and CDR2 is FYNNEI. The CDR3 extends over 15 amino acids. CDR3 DNA: TGTGCCAGCAGGGGCGGACTAGCGGGCACCGGGGAGCTGTTTTTT. Translated, it gives CASRGGLAGTGELFF.

The rearrangement joins TRBV18 to TRBJ1-2; D gene uncertain. Germline V gives CDR1 KGHSH, CDR2 LQKENI. The CDR3 is 12 residues long. V shed 3 bases and J shed 6 bases, with 8 bases lying between them. The CDR3 spells CASSPAGDGYTF. The CDR3 coding sequence is TGTGCCAGCTCACCGGCAGGAGATGGCTACACCTTC.

This clone occurred once. V is TRBV6-6 and J is TRBJ2-3; weak D call: TRBD1 (6 bases). Trimming removed 0 bases at V and 2 bases at J, with 12 bases between. From germline, CDR1 is MNHNY and CDR2 SVGAGI (reference sequence). There are 16 residues in the CDR3. The CDR3 loop is CASSYSRGPSTDTQYF. The CDR3 nucleotides are TGTGCCAGCAGTTACTCCAGGGGCCCCTCCACAGATACGCAGTATTTT.

This sequence joins TRBV7-6 and TRBJ2-7, with 7 bases identical to TRBD1. The CDR3 consists of 14 residues. J was trimmed by 4 bases and V by 5 bases; bases with no gene match: 8. Germline CDR1 is SGHVS and CDR2 is FNYEAQ. CDR3 residues: CASSPDRDPYEQYF. The DNA of the CDR3 is TGTGCCAGCAGCCCCGACAGGGACCCTTACGAGCAGTACTTC.

This chain connects TRBV5-1 to TRBJ2-5; D is perhaps TRBD2 (6 bases). Trimming stripped 7 bases from V and 1 base from J, with 17 bases between. The CDR3 consists of 15 residues. Germline CDR1 SGHRS, CDR2 YFSETQ. The CDR3 sequence is CASALRTGVQETQYF. CDR3 DNA: TGCGCCAGCGCCCTCCGGACGGGGGTCCAAGAGACCCAGTACTTC.

This clone is a singleton in its sample. V is TRBV5-6 and J is TRBJ1-1; D not resolved. Trimming left V 0 bases short and J 1 base short, with 10 bases between. The CDR3 runs to 15 residues. Per the germline V gene, CDR1 is SGHDT and CDR2 is YYEEEE. The CDR3 sequence is CASSLEPERNTEAFF. CDR3 DNA sequence: TGTGCCAGCAGCTTGGAACCGGAGCGGAACACTGAAGCTTTCTTT.

The gene calls are TRBV7-3 and TRBJ1-1; the match to TRBD1 covers 10 bases. The CDR3 is made up of 14 amino acids. The trim removed 5 bases at V and 6 bases at J, leaving 6 bases unmatched. The germline gives CDR1 SGHTA, CDR2 FQGTGA. The CDR3: CASSRTGGISEAFF. In DNA form, the CDR3 reads TGTGCCAGCAGCCGGACAGGGGGGATCTCTGAAGCTTTCTTT.

CDR3 coding DNA: TGTGCCAGCAGTTACTTGTCCGGGGAGCTGTTTTTT. Protein: CASSYLSGELFF. The chain has TRBV6-5 and TRBJ2-2; D is unclear. Germline V CDR1 and CDR2: MNHEY, SVGAGI. V gave up 1 base and J gave up 6 bases, with 3 bases separating them. The CDR3 consists of 12 residues.

This clone was detected a few times. The V and J genes are TRBV5-1 and TRBJ1-2, with D possibly matching TRBD1 (6 bases). The V end lost 5 bases, the J end lost 7 bases, and 12 bases lay between the germline ends. This CDR3 region has 12 residues. The germline V gene has CDR1 SGHRS and CDR2 YFSETQ. The CDR3 DNA reads TGCGCCAGCAGTCCGGACAGACGTGGCTACACCTTC. Residues: CASSPDRRGYTF. The entire variable domain, with the rest obtained from reference TRBV5-1 and TRBJ1-2, is as follows: KAGVTQTPRYLIKTRGQQVTLSCSPISGHRSVSWYQQTPGQGLQFLFEYFSETQRNKGNFPGRFSGRQFSNSRSEMNVSTLELGDSALYLCASSPDRRGYTFGSGTRLTVV.

This rearrangement joins TRBV5-4 to TRBJ2-2; D not resolved. This CDR3 has 12 residues. Germline CDR1 is SGHNT and CDR2 is YYREEE (reference sequence). V dropped 3 bases and J dropped 8 bases, with 8 bases sitting between them. For the CDR3, the DNA is TGTGCCAGCAGCTCCACTATAGGGGAGCTGTTTTTT. The encoded protein is CASSSTIGELFF.

The chain carries TRBV11-3 and TRBJ2-1; 10 bases are a match to TRBD2. J gave up 6 bases and V 2 bases, and 4 bases lay outside the gene matches. CDR3 length: 15 residues. Germline CDR1 and CDR2: SGHNT and YENEEA. CDR3 sequence (DNA): TGTGCCAGCAGCTTACTAGCGGGAGAGGTCAATGAGCAGTTCTTC. Amino acids: CASSLLAGEVNEQFF. Looking up the rest from reference TRBV11-3 and TRBJ2-1 gives the full variable domain: EAGVVQSPRYKIIEKKQPVAFWCNPISGHNTLYWYLQNLGQGPELLIRYENEEAVDDSQLPKDRFSAERLKGVDSTLKIQPAELGDSAVYLCASSLLAGEVNEQFFGPGTRLTVL.

The rearrangement links TRBV19 to TRBJ1-5, with D tentatively TRBD1 (5 bases). The germline V gene encodes CDR1 LNHDA and CDR2 SQIVND (reference sequence). The CDR3 totals 13 residues. Deletions cut 1 base from V and 9 bases from J, with 10 bases between. CDR3 bases: TGTGCCAGTAGTATAGCTCATCAGGGGCCCCAGCATTTT. It yields the protein CASSIAHQGPQHF. The full variable domain, completed using reference TRBV19 and TRBJ1-5, is DGGITQSPKYLFRKEGQNVTLSCEQNLNHDAMYWYRQDPGQGLRLIYYSQIVNDFQKGDIAEGYSVSREKKESFPLTVTSAQKNPTAFYLCASSIAHQGPQHFGDGTRLSIL.

The V and J genes are TRBV9 and TRBJ2-1; 11 bases line up with TRBD2. V gave up 4 bases and J gave up 7 bases; unmatched junction bases: 10. Germline V gene sequence: CDR1 SGDLS, CDR2 YYNGEE. The CDR3 covers 16 residues. This CDR3 is CASSPPGLAVGNEQFF. As DNA, the CDR3 is TGTGCCAGCAGCCCCCCGGGACTAGCGGTAGGGAATGAGCAGTTCTTC.

The chain recombines TRBV6-4 with TRBJ2-1, with 9 bases aligning to TRBD2. Germline V gene data show CDR1 as MRHNA and CDR2 as SNTAGT. V was pared by 6 bases and J by 6 bases, with 15 bases of the junction left unmatched. The CDR3 has 17 amino acids. CDR3 nucleotides: TGTGCCAGCAGCGCAGCCCCCGCGCGGGAGGGGAGCAATGAGCAGTTCTTC. This gives the protein CASSAAPAREGSNEQFF.

This chain joins TRBV5-1 and TRBJ2-1; 12 bases agree with TRBD1. CDR1 and CDR2 (germline): SGHRS, YFSETQ. Germline trimming cut 0 bases from V and 8 bases from J; bases unmatched to any gene: 3. The CDR3 is 15 amino acids. The CDR3 protein is CASSLAGTGGDEQFF. DNA for the CDR3: TGCGCCAGCAGCTTGGCCGGGACAGGGGGCGATGAGCAGTTCTTC.

This sequence joins TRBV10-2 and TRBJ2-7; D uncertain. Germline CDR1 reads WSHSY; CDR2 reads SAAADI. CDR3 length: 11 residues. Trimming left V 10 bases short and J 4 bases short, with 11 bases between. The CDR3 loop is CATTWGYEQYF. Written as DNA, the CDR3 is TGCGCCACCACTTGGGGTTACGAGCAGTACTTC.

The J gene is TRBJ2-7, the V gene TRBV18; TRBD1 is a possible D gene (6 bases). Germline assignment: CDR1 KGHSH and CDR2 LQKENI. Between the trimmed V and J ends, which lost 6 bases and 5 bases, there was a span of 11 bases. The CDR3 length is 12 residues. CDR3 nucleotide sequence: TGTGCCAGCTCTCAGGGGCGGGACGAGCAGTACTTC. Amino acid sequence: CASSQGRDEQYF.

The rearrangement links TRBV19 to TRBJ1-6; D unclear. The V gene lost 1 base and the J gene lost 8 bases, with 12 bases spanning the gap. The CDR3 is 15 amino acids. Germline CDR1 reads LNHDA; CDR2 reads SQIVND (reference sequence). CDR3 bases: TGTGCCAGTAGTATAGTTTCCGTGGGAGATTCACCCCTCCACTTT. Protein: CASSIVSVGDSPLHF.

This chain uses TRBV5-1 with TRBJ2-1; D is possibly TRBD1 (7 bases). The CDR3 covers 15 residues. Trimming removed 5 bases from V and 4 bases from J, with 16 bases in between. From germline, CDR1 is SGHRS and CDR2 YFSETQ. The CDR3 DNA reads as TGCGCCAGCAGTACGGAGGGGGCGAGGTACAATGAGCAGTTCTTC. Translation gives CASSTEGARYNEQFF.

The chain carries TRBV5-1 and TRBJ2-1; D not certain. In germline, CDR1 is SGHRS, CDR2 YFSETQ. The CDR3 totals 11 residues. V was clipped by 0 bases and J by 10 bases, with 5 bases between them. This CDR3 is CASSLEREQFF. CDR3 in DNA: TGCGCCAGCAGCTTGGAACGAGAGCAGTTCTTC.

The chain couples TRBV7-9 to TRBJ2-6; maybe TRBD1 (5 bases). V was clipped by 5 bases and J by 0 bases, with 14 bases between them. There are 17 residues in the CDR3. CDR1 and CDR2 (germline): SEHNR, FQNEAQ (reference sequence). CDR3 region: CASSLTALHSGANVLTF. The CDR3 DNA follows: TGTGCCAGCAGCCTGACAGCATTACACTCTGGGGCCAACGTCCTGACTTTC.

This chain connects TRBV10-3 to TRBJ1-1; D is undetermined. This CDR3 has 12 amino acids. Germline V gene lookup returns CDR1 ENHRY and CDR2 SYGVKD. The V end lost 2 bases, the J end lost 2 bases, and 3 bases lay between the germline ends. CDR3 DNA: TGTGCCATCAGTGAGGGTAACACTGAAGCTTTCTTT. This translates into CAISEGNTEAFF.

This rearrangement joins TRBV20-1 to TRBJ2-5; D gene uncertain. This CDR3 comprises 11 residues. Germline V CDR1 and CDR2: DFQATT, SNEGSKA (reference sequence). V was shortened by 0 bases and J by 5 bases, with 4 bases between the two germline ends. The CDR3: CSARDWETQYF. CDR3 sequence (DNA): TGCAGTGCTAGAGATTGGGAGACCCAGTACTTC.

The chain combines TRBV18 with TRBJ2-2, with unresolved D. This CDR3 region has 14 residues. CDR1 and CDR2 (germline): KGHSH, LQKENI. The ends were cut back, 4 bases at V and 0 bases at J, with 6 bases in the middle. The CDR3, as DNA: TGTGCCAGCTCACGCACAGCGAACACCGGGGAGCTGTTTTTT. Residues: CASSRTANTGELFF.

The J gene is TRBJ2-1, the V gene TRBV10-3; no firm D call. Trimming pared 3 bases from V and 6 bases from J, leaving 9 bases between. The CDR3 length is 13 residues. Germline V gene sequence: CDR1 ENHRY, CDR2 SYGVKD. CDR3 sequence: CAISDPGPNEQFF. DNA of the CDR3: TGTGCCATCAGTGACCCTGGACCCAATGAGCAGTTCTTC.

The chain has TRBV30 and TRBJ2-1; the D call may be TRBD1 or TRBD2 (5 bases each). This CDR3 has 13 residues. Looked up from germline, CDR1 is GTSNPN and CDR2 is SVGIG (reference sequence). V gave up 0 bases and J gave up 8 bases, with 11 bases separating them. The CDR3 region is CAWSVQGTHEQFF. Here the CDR3 DNA reads TGTGCCTGGAGTGTACAAGGGACCCATGAGCAGTTCTTC.

The rearrangement links TRBV19 to TRBJ2-1; unclear D gene. Trimming cost V 4 bases and J 0 bases, with 13 bases left between them. Germline loops: CDR1 LNHDA, CDR2 SQIVND (reference sequence). The CDR3 is 16 amino acids. CDR3 sequence reads: CASSNGGESSYNEQFF. The CDR3 DNA reads TGTGCCAGTAGTAACGGTGGCGAAAGCTCCTACAATGAGCAGTTCTTC.

In this sample, this clone turned up once. J is TRBJ2-7 and V is TRBV29-1; 10 nucleotides align to TRBD1. The germline V gene has CDR1 SQVTM and CDR2 ANQGSEA. V lost 5 bases to trimming and J lost 3 bases; unmatched junction nucleotides: 4. The CDR3 runs 13 residues. This CDR3 reads CSVSWTGGYEQYF. CDR3 DNA: TGCAGCGTTTCATGGACAGGGGGCTACGAGCAGTACTTC.

The V and J genes are TRBV7-2 and TRBJ2-6; D possibly corresponds to TRBD2 (5 bases). Trimming left V 5 bases short and J 1 base short, with 9 bases between. Germline V CDR1 and CDR2: SGHTA, FQGNSA. The CDR3 has 15 residues. CDR3 nucleotide sequence: TGTGCCAGCAGCGCCCGCGGGTCTGGGGCCAACGTCCTGACTTTC. Its protein product is CASSARGSGANVLTF.

The chain couples TRBV20-1 to TRBJ2-1, with D unresolved. Germline V lookup: CDR1 DFQATT, CDR2 SNEGSKA (reference sequence). CDR3 length: 10 amino acids. V was clipped by 3 bases and J by 8 bases, with 5 bases between them. CDR3 DNA sequence: TGCAGTGCTAGGTTAGATGAGCAGTTCTTC. It translates to CSARLDEQFF.